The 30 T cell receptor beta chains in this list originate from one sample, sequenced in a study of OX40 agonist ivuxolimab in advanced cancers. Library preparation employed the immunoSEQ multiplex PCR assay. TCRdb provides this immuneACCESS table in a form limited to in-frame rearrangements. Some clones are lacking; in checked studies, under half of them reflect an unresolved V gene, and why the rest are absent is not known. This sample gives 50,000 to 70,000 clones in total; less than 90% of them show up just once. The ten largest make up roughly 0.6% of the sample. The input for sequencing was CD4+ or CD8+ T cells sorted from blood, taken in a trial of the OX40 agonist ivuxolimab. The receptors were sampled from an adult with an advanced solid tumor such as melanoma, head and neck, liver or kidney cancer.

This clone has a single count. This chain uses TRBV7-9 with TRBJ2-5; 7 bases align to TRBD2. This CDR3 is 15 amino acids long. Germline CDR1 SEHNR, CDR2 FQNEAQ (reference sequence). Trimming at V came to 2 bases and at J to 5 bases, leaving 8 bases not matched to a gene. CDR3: CASSLNWEGGETQYF. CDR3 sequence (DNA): TGTGCCAGCAGCTTAAATTGGGAGGGAGGGGAGACCCAGTACTTC.

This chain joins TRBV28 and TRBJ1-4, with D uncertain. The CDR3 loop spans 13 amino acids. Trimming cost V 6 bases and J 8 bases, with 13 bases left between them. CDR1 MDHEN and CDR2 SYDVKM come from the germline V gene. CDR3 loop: CASSDGPGEKLFF. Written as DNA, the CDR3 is TGTGCCAGCAGCGATGGACCGGGCGAAAAACTGTTTTTT.

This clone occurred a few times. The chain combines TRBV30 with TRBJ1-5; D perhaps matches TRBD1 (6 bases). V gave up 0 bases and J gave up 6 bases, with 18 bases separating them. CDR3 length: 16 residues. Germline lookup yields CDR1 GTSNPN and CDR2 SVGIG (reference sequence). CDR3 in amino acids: CAWSVSAGVGAQPQHF. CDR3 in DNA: TGTGCCTGGAGTGTATCTGCAGGGGTAGGAGCTCAGCCCCAGCATTTT.

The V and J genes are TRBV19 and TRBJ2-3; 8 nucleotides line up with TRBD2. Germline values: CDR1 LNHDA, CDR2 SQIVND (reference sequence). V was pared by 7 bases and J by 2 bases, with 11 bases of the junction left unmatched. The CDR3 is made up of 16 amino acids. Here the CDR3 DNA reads TGTGCCAGTACCCCGGGGGTAGCGGGATTCACAGATACGCAGTATTTT. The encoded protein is CASTPGVAGFTDTQYF. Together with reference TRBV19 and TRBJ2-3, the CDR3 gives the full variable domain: DGGITQSPKYLFRKEGQNVTLSCEQNLNHDAMYWYRQDPGQGLRLIYYSQIVNDFQKGDIAEGYSVSREKKESFPLTVTSAQKNPTAFYLCASTPGVAGFTDTQYFGPGTRLTVL.

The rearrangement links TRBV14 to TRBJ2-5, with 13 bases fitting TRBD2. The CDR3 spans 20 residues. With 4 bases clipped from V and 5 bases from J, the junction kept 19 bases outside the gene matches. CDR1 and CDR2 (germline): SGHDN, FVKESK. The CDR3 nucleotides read TGTGCCAGCAGCCTGGGGATTCGACTAGCGGGGGGCCTCATCCCCGAGACCCAGTACTTC. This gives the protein CASSLGIRLAGGLIPETQYF.

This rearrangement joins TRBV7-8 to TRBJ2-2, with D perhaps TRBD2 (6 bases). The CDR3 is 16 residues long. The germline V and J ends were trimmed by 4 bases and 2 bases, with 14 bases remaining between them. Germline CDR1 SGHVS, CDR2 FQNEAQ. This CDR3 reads CASSWRPGGNTGELFF. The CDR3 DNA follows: TGTGCCAGCAGCTGGCGGCCCGGGGGAAACACCGGGGAGCTGTTTTTT.

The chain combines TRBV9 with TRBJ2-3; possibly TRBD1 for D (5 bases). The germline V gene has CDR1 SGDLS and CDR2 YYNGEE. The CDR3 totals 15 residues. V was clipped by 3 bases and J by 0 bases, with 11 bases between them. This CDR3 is CASSATVISTDTQYF. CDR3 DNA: TGTGCCAGCAGCGCGACAGTCATTAGCACAGATACGCAGTATTTT. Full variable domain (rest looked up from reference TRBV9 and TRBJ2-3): DSGVTQTPKHLITATGQRVTLRCSPRSGDLSVYWYQQSLDQGLQFLIQYYNGEERAKGNILERFSAQQFPDLHSELNLSSLELGDSALYFCASSATVISTDTQYFGPGTRLTVL.

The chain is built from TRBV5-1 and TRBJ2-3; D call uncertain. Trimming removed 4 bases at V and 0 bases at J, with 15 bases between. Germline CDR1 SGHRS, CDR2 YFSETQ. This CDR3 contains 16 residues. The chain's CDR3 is CASSPYLGSSTDTQYF. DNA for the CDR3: TGCGCCAGCAGCCCCTACTTAGGCTCGAGCACAGATACGCAGTATTTT.

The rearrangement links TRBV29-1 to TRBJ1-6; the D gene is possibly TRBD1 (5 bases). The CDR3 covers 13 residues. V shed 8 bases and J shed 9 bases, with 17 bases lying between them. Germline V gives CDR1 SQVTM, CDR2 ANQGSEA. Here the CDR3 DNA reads TGCAGCCCCCGAGGACATTCTTCTTCACCCCTCCACTTT. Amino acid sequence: CSPRGHSSSPLHF.

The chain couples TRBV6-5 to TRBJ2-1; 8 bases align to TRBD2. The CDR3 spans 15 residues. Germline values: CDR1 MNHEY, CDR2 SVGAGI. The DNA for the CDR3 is TGTGTAACAAAATTCCCCGGGGGGGCTTACAATGAGCAGTTCTTC. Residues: CVTKFPGGAYNEQFF.

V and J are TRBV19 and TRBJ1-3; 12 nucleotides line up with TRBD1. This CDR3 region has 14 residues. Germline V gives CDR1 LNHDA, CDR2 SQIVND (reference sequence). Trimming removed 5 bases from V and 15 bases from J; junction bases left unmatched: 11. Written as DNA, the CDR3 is TGTGCCAGTAGTGACTTGGGACAGGGGGCGATCGAATATTTT. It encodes CASSDLGQGAIEYF.

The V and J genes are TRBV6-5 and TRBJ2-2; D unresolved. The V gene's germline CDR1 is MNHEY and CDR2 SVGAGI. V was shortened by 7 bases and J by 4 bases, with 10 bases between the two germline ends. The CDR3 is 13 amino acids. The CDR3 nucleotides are TGTGCCAGCATCGACTGGGGCACCGGGGAGCTGTTTTTT. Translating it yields CASIDWGTGELFF.

The CDR3 reads CASGYRADSNQPQHF. The CDR3 DNA is TGTGCCAGCGGGTATCGCGCCGACAGCAATCAGCCCCAGCATTTT. The chain links TRBV27 to TRBJ1-5; D unclear. CDR1 and CDR2 from the germline V gene are MNHEY and SMNVEV (reference sequence). With 8 bases removed from V and 1 base from J, the gap between germline ends came to 15 bases. CDR3 length: 15 residues.

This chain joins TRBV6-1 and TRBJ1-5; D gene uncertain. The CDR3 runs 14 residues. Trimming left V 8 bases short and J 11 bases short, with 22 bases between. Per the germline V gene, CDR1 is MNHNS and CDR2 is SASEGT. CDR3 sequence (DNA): TGTGCCAGCCTCCAGCCAGGATCCTCTCCGGCCCAGCATTTT. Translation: CASLQPGSSPAQHF.

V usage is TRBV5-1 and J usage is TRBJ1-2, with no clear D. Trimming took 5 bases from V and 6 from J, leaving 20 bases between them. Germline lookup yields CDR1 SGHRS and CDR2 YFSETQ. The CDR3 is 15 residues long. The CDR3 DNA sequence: TGCGCCAGCAGACCGGGAGGCGCTTCAAGTAATGGCTACACCTTC. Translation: CASRPGGASSNGYTF.

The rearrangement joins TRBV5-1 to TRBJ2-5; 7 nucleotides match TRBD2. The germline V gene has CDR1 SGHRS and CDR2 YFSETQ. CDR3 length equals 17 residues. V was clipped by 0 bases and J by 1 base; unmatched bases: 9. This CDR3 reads CASSLAGIGGGQETQYF. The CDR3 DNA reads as TGCGCCAGCAGCTTGGCCGGGATTGGCGGGGGCCAAGAGACCCAGTACTTC. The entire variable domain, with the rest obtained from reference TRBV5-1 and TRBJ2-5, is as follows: KAGVTQTPRYLIKTRGQQVTLSCSPISGHRSVSWYQQTPGQGLQFLFEYFSETQRNKGNFPGRFSGRQFSNSRSEMNVSTLELGDSALYLCASSLAGIGGGQETQYFGPGTRLLVL.

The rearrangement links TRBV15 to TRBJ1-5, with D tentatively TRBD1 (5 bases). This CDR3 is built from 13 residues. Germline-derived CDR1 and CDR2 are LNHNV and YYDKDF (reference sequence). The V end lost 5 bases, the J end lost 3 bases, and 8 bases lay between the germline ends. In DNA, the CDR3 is TGTGCCACCAGCCTCAGGGTCAATCAGCCCCAGCATTTT. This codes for CATSLRVNQPQHF.

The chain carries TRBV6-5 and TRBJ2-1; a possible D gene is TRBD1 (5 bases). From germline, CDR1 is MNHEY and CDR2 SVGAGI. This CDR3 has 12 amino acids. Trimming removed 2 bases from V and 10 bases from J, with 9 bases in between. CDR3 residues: CASSYQGYEQFF. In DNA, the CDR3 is TGTGCCAGCAGTTACCAGGGATACGAGCAGTTCTTC.

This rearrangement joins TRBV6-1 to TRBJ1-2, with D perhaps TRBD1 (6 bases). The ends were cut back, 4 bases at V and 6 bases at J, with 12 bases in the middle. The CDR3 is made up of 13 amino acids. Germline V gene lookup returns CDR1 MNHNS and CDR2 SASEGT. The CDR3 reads CASSVRQEHGYTF. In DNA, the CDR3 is TGTGCCAGCAGTGTTCGACAGGAGCATGGCTACACCTTC.

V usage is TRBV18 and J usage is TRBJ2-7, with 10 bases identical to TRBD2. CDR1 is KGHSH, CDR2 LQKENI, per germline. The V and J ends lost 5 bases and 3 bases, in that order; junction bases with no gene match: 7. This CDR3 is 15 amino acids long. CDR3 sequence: CASSDSGGNFYEQYF. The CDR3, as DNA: TGTGCCAGCTCAGATAGCGGGGGGAACTTCTACGAGCAGTACTTC.

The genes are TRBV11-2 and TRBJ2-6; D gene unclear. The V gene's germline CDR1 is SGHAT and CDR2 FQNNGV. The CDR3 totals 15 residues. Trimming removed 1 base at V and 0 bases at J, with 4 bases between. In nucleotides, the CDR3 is TGTGCCAGCAGCTTAGCGGGCTCTGGGGCCAACGTCCTGACTTTC. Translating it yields CASSLAGSGANVLTF.

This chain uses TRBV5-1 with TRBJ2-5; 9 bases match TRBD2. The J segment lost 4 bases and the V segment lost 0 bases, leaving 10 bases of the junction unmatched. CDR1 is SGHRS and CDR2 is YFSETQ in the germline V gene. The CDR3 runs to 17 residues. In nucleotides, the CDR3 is TGCGCCAGCAGCTTGGGACTAGCGGACCTGTTTCGAGAGACCCAGTACTTC. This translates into CASSLGLADLFRETQYF.

CDR3 amino acids: CAWSYGGGQETQYF. The CDR3 DNA follows: TGTGCCTGGAGTTATGGCGGGGGGCAAGAGACCCAGTACTTC. This chain connects TRBV30 to TRBJ2-5; TRBD2 matches at 8 bases. Trimming removed 2 bases from V and 2 bases from J; junction bases left unmatched: 4. CDR3 length equals 14 residues. Looked up from germline, CDR1 is GTSNPN and CDR2 is SVGIG (reference sequence).

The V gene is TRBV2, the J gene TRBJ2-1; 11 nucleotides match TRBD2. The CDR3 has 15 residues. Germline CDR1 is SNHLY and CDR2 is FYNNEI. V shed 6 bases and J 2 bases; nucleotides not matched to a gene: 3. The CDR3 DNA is TGTGCCAGCAGAGGGACTAGCGGAGCCTACAATGAGCAGTTCTTC. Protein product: CASRGTSGAYNEQFF.

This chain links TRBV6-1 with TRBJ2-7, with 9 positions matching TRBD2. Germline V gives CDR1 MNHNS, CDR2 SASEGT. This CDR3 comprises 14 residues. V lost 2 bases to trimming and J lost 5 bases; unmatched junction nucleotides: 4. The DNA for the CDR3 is TGTGCCAGCAGTGAATCTAGCGGGACAAACGAGCAGTACTTC. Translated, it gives CASSESSGTNEQYF.

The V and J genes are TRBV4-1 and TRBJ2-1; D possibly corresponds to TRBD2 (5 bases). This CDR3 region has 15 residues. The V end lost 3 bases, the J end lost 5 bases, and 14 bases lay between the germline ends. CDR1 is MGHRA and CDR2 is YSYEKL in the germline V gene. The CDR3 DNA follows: TGCGCCAGCAGCCAGGGTCGACTAACAAACAATGAGCAGTTCTTC. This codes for CASSQGRLTNNEQFF.

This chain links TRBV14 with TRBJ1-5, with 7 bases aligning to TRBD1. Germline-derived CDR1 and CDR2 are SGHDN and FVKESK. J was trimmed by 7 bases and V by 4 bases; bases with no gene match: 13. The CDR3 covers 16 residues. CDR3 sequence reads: CASSPPDRPGGQPQHF. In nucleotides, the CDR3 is TGTGCCAGCAGCCCCCCGGACAGGCCGGGAGGGCAGCCCCAGCATTTT.

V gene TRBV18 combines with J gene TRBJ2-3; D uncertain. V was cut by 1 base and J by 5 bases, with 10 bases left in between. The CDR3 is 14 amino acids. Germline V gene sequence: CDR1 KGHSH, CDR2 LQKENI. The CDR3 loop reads CASSPRVELDTQYF. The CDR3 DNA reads TGTGCCAGCTCACCACGAGTGGAGTTAGATACGCAGTATTTT.

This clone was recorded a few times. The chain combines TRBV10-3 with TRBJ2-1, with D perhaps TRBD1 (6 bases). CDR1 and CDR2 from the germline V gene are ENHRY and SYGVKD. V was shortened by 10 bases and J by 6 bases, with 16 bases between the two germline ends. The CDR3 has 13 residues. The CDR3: CATKNRAINEQFF. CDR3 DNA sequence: TGTGCCACTAAAAACAGGGCCATCAATGAGCAGTTCTTC.

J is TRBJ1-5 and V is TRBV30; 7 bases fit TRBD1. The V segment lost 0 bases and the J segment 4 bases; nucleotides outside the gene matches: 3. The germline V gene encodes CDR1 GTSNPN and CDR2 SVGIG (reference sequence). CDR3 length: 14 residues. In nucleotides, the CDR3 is TGTGCCTGGAGTGTTGGGGACAGTAATCAGCCCCAGCATTTT. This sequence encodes CAWSVGDSNQPQHF.